These 2 T cell receptor beta chains share one sample of origin, sequenced in a study of shared clonotypes between healthy human individuals. TCRdb's copy holds only in-frame clones and misses some; the assay was immunoSEQ multiplex PCR. The table lists fewer than 1 million clones, around 96% of them singletons, with under 0.25% in the top ten. CD8 cells regarded as naive lacked CD45RO, were positively chosen for CCR7, and omitted terminally differentiated effector memory CD45RA+ cells. Sequencing used naive CD8+ T cells sorted from blood. The source of these receptors is a man under 40 in good health.

The chain joins TRBV7-9 to TRBJ2-1; D may be TRBD2 (6 bases). There are 19 residues in the CDR3. Germline V gene lookup returns CDR1 SEHNR and CDR2 FQNEAQ (reference sequence). V was shortened by 8 bases and J by 5 bases, with 31 bases between the two germline ends. The CDR3 here is CASRPTRGRQAGTHNEQFF. CDR3 DNA sequence: TGTGCCAGCCGTCCGACCCGGGGCCGTCAGGCGGGGACCCACAATGAGCAGTTCTTC. The entire variable domain, with the rest obtained from reference TRBV7-9 and TRBJ2-1, is as follows: DTGVSQNPRHKITKRGQNVTFRCDPISEHNRLYWYRQTLGQGPEFLTYFQNEAQLEKSRLLSDRFSAERPKGSFSTLEIQRTEQGDSAMYLCASRPTRGRQAGTHNEQFFGPGTRLTVL.

A note on this clone: The germline gene is not matched at one end of the junction; a read error may be the cause. For the CDR3, the DNA is TGTGCCAGCAGTTATGGTCCAGGGCAGAACTTC. This translates into CASSYGPGQNF. This chain joins TRBV7-9 and TRBJ2-5; D is possibly TRBD1 (5 bases). In germline, CDR1 is SEHNR, CDR2 FQNEAQ (reference sequence). The length of the CDR3 is 11 residues.